Below are 31 T cell receptor beta chains sequenced from a single sample in a study of siplizumab effects on memory and regulatory T cells. Using immunoSEQ multiplex PCR, the repertoire was profiled, and TCRdb retains in-frame clones only, with some absent. The data contain about 56,000 clones, over 95% of them singletons. The specimen sequenced was naive CD8+ T cells sorted from blood. These receptors all stem from a human donor in good health.

This clone has only one observation. J is TRBJ2-3 and V is TRBV30, with 8 positions matching TRBD2. The germline V gene has CDR1 GTSNPN and CDR2 SVGIG (reference sequence). After removal of 1 base from V and 6 bases from J, the junction contained 12 bases not matched to a gene. The CDR3 loop spans 16 amino acids. The CDR3 loop is CAWSGPLAGRTDTQYF. The CDR3 coding sequence is TGTGCCTGGAGTGGCCCTTTAGCGGGGAGGACTGATACGCAGTATTTT.

This chain joins TRBV19 and TRBJ2-1; D ambiguous. There are 14 residues in the CDR3. In germline, CDR1 is LNHDA, CDR2 SQIVND (reference sequence). Trimming shortened V by 7 bases and J by 3 bases, and 13 bases separated the two germline ends. As DNA, the CDR3 is TGTGCCAGTACCCCTGGGGTGGGCTACAATGAGCAGTTCTTC. Its translation is CASTPGVGYNEQFF.

The DNA of the CDR3 is TGTGCTAGTGCCCCAGGGAGCTCCTACGAGCAGTACTTC. Translating it yields CASAPGSSYEQYF. This chain uses TRBV12-5 with TRBJ2-7; possibly TRBD1 or TRBD2 for D (5 bases each). Trimming pared 7 bases from V and 0 bases from J, leaving 10 bases between. The CDR3 contains 13 residues. Germline assignment: CDR1 LGHNT and CDR2 FRNRAP.

The chain is built from TRBV6-1 and TRBJ1-1; unclear D gene. Deletions cut 7 bases from V and 8 bases from J, with 14 bases between. This CDR3 is 12 amino acids long. CDR1 and CDR2 from the germline V gene are MNHNS and SASEGT. Here the CDR3 reads CASNRQSDEAFF. The CDR3 DNA follows: TGTGCCAGCAATAGGCAGTCTGACGAAGCTTTCTTT.

The chain recombines TRBV27 with TRBJ2-3, with a possible D match to TRBD1 (6 bases). V was trimmed by 5 bases and J by 3 bases, leaving 12 bases between them. From germline, CDR1 is MNHEY and CDR2 SMNVEV (reference sequence). The CDR3 extends over 14 amino acids. In DNA, the CDR3 is TGTGCCAGCAGTCTACAACAGGGAACAGATACGCAGTATTTT. Amino acid sequence: CASSLQQGTDTQYF.

The chain couples TRBV10-2 to TRBJ2-3; D not resolved. The germline CDR1 and CDR2 sequences are WSHSY and SAAADI. This CDR3 region has 14 residues. With 3 bases removed from V and 5 bases from J, the gap between germline ends came to 12 bases. The CDR3 sequence is CASSDPHQEDTQYF. The CDR3 region has the DNA TGCGCCAGCAGTGACCCTCACCAGGAAGATACGCAGTATTTT.

This clone has just one count. The chain carries TRBV11-3 and TRBJ2-1; D perhaps matches TRBD1 (6 bases). Germline values: CDR1 SGHNT, CDR2 YENEEA. The V gene lost 4 bases and the J gene lost 3 bases, with 7 bases spanning the gap. This CDR3 is 13 amino acids long. The CDR3 coding sequence is TGTGCCAGCAGCTCCAGGGGCTACAATGAGCAGTTCTTC. It yields the protein CASSSRGYNEQFF.

The V call is TRBV9, the J call TRBJ1-3; 8 nucleotides line up with TRBD1. Germline CDR1 and CDR2: SGDLS and YYNGEE. The CDR3 has 16 amino acids. The J segment lost 0 bases and the V segment lost 3 bases, leaving 5 bases of the junction unmatched. The CDR3 here is CASSDRDRSSGNTIYF. The DNA for the CDR3 is TGTGCCAGCAGCGACCGGGACAGGTCCTCTGGAAACACCATATATTTT.

J is TRBJ2-7 and V is TRBV5-1, with a tentative D call TRBD2 (6 bases). The V gene lost 5 bases and the J gene lost 0 bases, with 15 bases spanning the gap. The CDR3 has 15 residues. Germline loops: CDR1 SGHRS, CDR2 YFSETQ. CDR3 sequence: CASRSGGISSYEQYF. CDR3 nucleotide sequence: TGCGCCAGCAGGAGTGGCGGGATCAGCTCCTACGAGCAGTACTTC.

With regard to this clone: Other DNA sequences from this sample encode an identical CDR3 as well. This rearrangement joins TRBV9 to TRBJ1-5; TRBD1 is a possible D gene (6 bases). From germline, CDR1 is SGDLS and CDR2 YYNGEE. There are 15 residues in the CDR3. Trimming pared 0 bases from V and 1 base from J, leaving 8 bases between. The CDR3 nucleotides read TGTGCCAGCAGCGTAGGGGGGGCAAGCAATCAGCCCCAGCATTTT. Translation gives CASSVGGASNQPQHF.

The V call is TRBV7-3, the J call TRBJ2-1, with D perhaps TRBD2 (5 bases). CDR3 length: 14 amino acids. The V gene lost 2 bases and the J gene lost 7 bases, with 12 bases spanning the gap. The V gene's germline CDR1 is SGHTA and CDR2 FQGTGA. The CDR3: CASSLVASGNEQFF. The DNA for the CDR3 is TGTGCCAGCAGCTTAGTAGCGTCGGGGAATGAGCAGTTCTTC.

This clone was counted once. The CDR3 DNA reads TGTGCCTGGAGTGTCCAGGGCATCGGCACAGATACGCAGTATTTT. It translates to CAWSVQGIGTDTQYF. The V call is TRBV30, the J call TRBJ2-3; D is possibly TRBD1 (5 bases). Germline CDR1 reads GTSNPN; CDR2 reads SVGIG (reference sequence). This CDR3 region has 15 residues. V shed 0 bases and J shed 1 base, with 11 bases lying between them.

The rearrangement links TRBV28 to TRBJ2-1; 7 positions agree with TRBD2. J was trimmed by 7 bases and V by 6 bases; bases with no gene match: 12. The CDR3 totals 15 residues. Germline V gene lookup returns CDR1 MDHEN and CDR2 SYDVKM. The CDR3 loop reads CASSPRGDGRNEQFF. As DNA, the CDR3 is TGTGCCAGCAGCCCTCGCGGGGACGGGAGGAATGAGCAGTTCTTC.

This clone has a single count. V is TRBV12-5 and J is TRBJ2-4, with unresolved D. The germline V and J ends were trimmed by 5 bases and 0 bases, with 17 bases remaining between them. The CDR3 totals 17 residues. CDR1 and CDR2 from the germline V gene are LGHNT and FRNRAP. The CDR3 spells CASGPPDGELAKNIQYF. The CDR3 DNA reads as TGTGCTAGTGGTCCTCCAGACGGCGAACTAGCCAAAAACATTCAGTACTTC.

This chain uses TRBV5-1 with TRBJ2-5, with 7 bases identical to TRBD2. CDR3 length equals 13 residues. CDR1 is SGHRS, CDR2 YFSETQ, per germline. The V gene end was trimmed by 4 bases and the J gene end by 5 bases; junction bases not matched to a gene: 5. CDR3 residues: CASSGRDYETQYF. The CDR3 DNA sequence: TGCGCCAGCAGCGGACGGGACTACGAGACCCAGTACTTC.

The chain links TRBV9 to TRBJ2-5; no clear D gene. The closer fit of TRBJ2-7 to the DNA end suggests the J call may be wrong. Per germline, CDR1 SGDLS and CDR2 YYNGEE. The CDR3 totals 13 residues. The CDR3 protein is CASSVGATYEQYF. The CDR3 nucleotides read TGTGCCAGCAGCGTCGGAGCCACCTACGAGCAGTACTTC.

The chain joins TRBV7-9 to TRBJ2-2; 7 bases line up with TRBD1. Germline CDR1 and CDR2: SEHNR and FQNEAQ (reference sequence). The CDR3 extends over 14 amino acids. The V gene end was trimmed by 5 bases and the J gene end by 1 base; junction bases not matched to a gene: 1. The CDR3 protein is CASSRTGNTGELFF. DNA for the CDR3: TGTGCCAGCAGCCGGACAGGGAACACCGGGGAGCTGTTTTTT.

This rearrangement joins TRBV27 to TRBJ2-1; 15 positions agree with TRBD2. The CDR3 runs to 16 residues. V lost 5 bases to trimming and J lost 6 bases; unmatched junction nucleotides: 5. Germline CDR1 MNHEY, CDR2 SMNVEV (reference sequence). This CDR3 reads CASSQGTSGRFNEQFF. CDR3 coding DNA: TGTGCCAGCAGTCAAGGGACTAGCGGGAGGTTCAATGAGCAGTTCTTC.

This chain connects TRBV10-2 to TRBJ2-7, with 11 bases fitting TRBD1. Germline V gives CDR1 WSHSY, CDR2 SAAADI. The V segment lost 4 bases and the J segment 4 bases; nucleotides outside the gene matches: 21. The CDR3 runs 20 residues. The CDR3 loop reads CASSGLGTGGLRGRGYEQYF. Here the CDR3 DNA reads TGCGCCAGCAGTGGCCTCGGGACAGGGGGTCTTCGAGGGAGGGGTTACGAGCAGTACTTC.

The chain couples TRBV7-9 to TRBJ1-4, with D possibly TRBD1 on 5 matching bases. The CDR3 is 14 residues long. Germline V CDR1 and CDR2: SEHNR, FQNEAQ (reference sequence). V lost 3 bases and J 0 bases, leaving 5 bases between the germline ends. The CDR3 nucleotides are TGTGCCAGCAGCTTGACAGCAACTAATGAAAAACTGTTTTTT. Protein sequence: CASSLTATNEKLFF.

CDR3 protein: CASSSAGPVNEQFF. The DNA for the CDR3 is TGTGCCAGCAGCTCCGCCGGGCCGGTCAATGAGCAGTTCTTC. The V call is TRBV7-3, the J call TRBJ2-1; no firm D call. Germline V gene data show CDR1 as SGHTA and CDR2 as FQGTGA. Trimming stripped 4 bases from V and 6 bases from J, with 13 bases between. The CDR3 consists of 14 residues.

The chain links TRBV15 to TRBJ2-1; D perhaps matches TRBD2 (6 bases). The CDR3 covers 16 residues. V lost 4 bases and J 4 bases, leaving 17 bases between the germline ends. The germline V gene has CDR1 LNHNV and CDR2 YYDKDF (reference sequence). This CDR3 reads CATSIPTRDLYNEQFF. In DNA, the CDR3 is TGTGCCACCAGCATTCCTACGCGGGACCTATACAATGAGCAGTTCTTC.

The chain carries TRBV11-1 and TRBJ2-3, with 7 bases that match TRBD2. The CDR3 is 13 residues long. Germline-derived CDR1 and CDR2 are SGHAT and FQDESV (reference sequence). V gave up 5 bases and J gave up 6 bases; unmatched junction bases: 5. CDR3 amino acids: CASSLTGGDTQYF. In DNA, the CDR3 is TGTGCCAGCAGCCTGACGGGAGGCGATACGCAGTATTTT.

The rearrangement joins TRBV2 to TRBJ2-1; 7 nucleotides match TRBD2. CDR1 is SNHLY, CDR2 FYNNEI, per germline. Trimming cost V 6 bases and J 4 bases; bases outside gene matches: 15. The CDR3 covers 17 residues. The DNA of the CDR3 is TGTGCCAGCAGAGAAATGCCGGGACTACTTAATTACAATGAGCAGTTCTTC. Its protein is CASREMPGLLNYNEQFF.

The chain joins TRBV4-1 to TRBJ2-5, with D perhaps being TRBD1 or TRBD2 (6 bases each). The CDR3 runs to 14 residues. Germline V gene lookup returns CDR1 MGHRA and CDR2 YSYEKL. V was trimmed by 2 bases and J by 9 bases, leaving 16 bases between them. The CDR3 here is CASSQLQGPGAQYF. The CDR3 DNA reads as TGCGCCAGCAGCCAATTACAGGGCCCGGGGGCCCAGTACTTC.

V is TRBV27 and J is TRBJ2-5; D may match TRBD1 or TRBD2 (5 bases each). V was shortened by 5 bases and J by 7 bases, with 17 bases between the two germline ends. The CDR3 contains 14 residues. CDR1 is MNHEY and CDR2 is SMNVEV in the germline V gene (reference sequence). CDR3 in amino acids: CASSPGTEGATQYF. CDR3 bases: TGTGCCAGCAGTCCGGGGACGGAAGGAGCGACCCAGTACTTC.

This chain uses TRBV7-8 with TRBJ1-3, with D hard to call. This CDR3 has 12 residues. Germline V gene data show CDR1 as SGHVS and CDR2 as FQNEAQ. Trimming removed 1 base from V and 4 bases from J, with 2 bases in between. The CDR3 protein is CASSLGGNTIYF. DNA for the CDR3: TGTGCCAGCAGCTTAGGAGGAAACACCATATATTTT.

The chain uses TRBV19 and TRBJ2-1; 8 nucleotides line up with TRBD2. CDR1 and CDR2 (germline): LNHDA, SQIVND (reference sequence). V gave up 3 bases and J gave up 4 bases; unmatched junction bases: 5. This CDR3 contains 15 residues. CDR3 residues: CASSMVSGSYNEQFF. Here the CDR3 DNA reads TGTGCCAGTAGTATGGTCAGCGGGAGTTACAATGAGCAGTTCTTC.

The chain uses TRBV29-1 and TRBJ2-7, with D perhaps TRBD1 (5 bases). The CDR3 runs 12 residues. Between the trimmed V and J ends, which lost 2 bases and 5 bases, there was a span of 10 bases. Germline CDR1 and CDR2: SQVTM and ANQGSEA. CDR3 protein: CSVELVGDEQYF. The CDR3 nucleotides are TGCAGCGTTGAACTGGTAGGGGACGAGCAGTACTTC.

The rearrangement uses TRBV7-2 and TRBJ2-5; D gene unclear. V was clipped by 1 base and J by 1 base, with 7 bases between them. Germline lookup yields CDR1 SGHTA and CDR2 FQGNSA. The CDR3 has 14 amino acids. As DNA, the CDR3 is TGTGCCAGCAGCTTAGAATACGGCCAAGAGACCCAGTACTTC. Translating it yields CASSLEYGQETQYF. Full variable domain (rest looked up from reference TRBV7-2 and TRBJ2-5): GAGVSQSPSNKVTEKGKDVELRCDPISGHTALYWYRQSLGQGLEFLIYFQGNSAPDKSGLPSDRFSAERTGGSVSTLTIQRTQQEDSAVYLCASSLEYGQETQYFGPGTRLLVL.

The rearrangement links TRBV6-1 to TRBJ1-1, with TRBD1 as a possible D gene (5 bases). The CDR3 length is 15 residues. Trimming left V 2 bases short and J 0 bases short, with 10 bases between. Germline CDR1 MNHNS, CDR2 SASEGT. CDR3: CASSETGFMNTEAFF. Here the CDR3 DNA reads TGTGCCAGCAGTGAAACAGGATTTATGAACACTGAAGCTTTCTTT.